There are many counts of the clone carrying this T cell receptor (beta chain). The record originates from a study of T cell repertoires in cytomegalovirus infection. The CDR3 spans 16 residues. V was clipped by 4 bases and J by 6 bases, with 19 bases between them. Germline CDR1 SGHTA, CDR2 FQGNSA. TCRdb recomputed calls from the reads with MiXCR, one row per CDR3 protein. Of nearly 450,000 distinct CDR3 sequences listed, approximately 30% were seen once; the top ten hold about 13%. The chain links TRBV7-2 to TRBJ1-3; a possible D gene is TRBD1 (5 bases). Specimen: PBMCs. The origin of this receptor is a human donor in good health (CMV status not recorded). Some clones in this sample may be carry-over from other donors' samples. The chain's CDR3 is CASSSHRGLQANTIYF. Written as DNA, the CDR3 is TGTGCCAGCAGCTCTCATCGGGGGTTACAGGCAAACACCATATATTTT.